These T cell receptor beta chains were read from a single sample in a study of T cell repertoires in ileal Crohn's disease. Clones were sequenced by immunoSEQ multiplex PCR, and TCRdb holds only the in-frame ones, with some missing. The sample shows more than 10,000 clones, around 80% of them seen only once. Sequenced input: ileal tissue. Receptors originate from an adult with Crohn's disease. Each CDR3 is given with its conserved first and last residue. Each record gives: D gene, J gene, V gene, clone size, CDR3 protein, CDR3 DNA. A D gene is named only where the DNA matches it firmly. Clone size, where shown, is once, few, many, or a class for clones that have expanded.

.,TRBJ2-2,TRBV6-1,few,CASSEADTGELFF,TGTGCCAGCAGTGAAGCCGACACCGGGGAGCTGTTTTTT
TRBD2,TRBJ2-2,TRBV10-3,once,CAIRVAGGTGELFF,TGTGCCATCAGAGTAGCGGGGGGAACCGGGGAGCTGTTTTTT
.,TRBJ2-7,TRBV4-1,.,CASSHRVGLEQYF,TGCGCCAGCAGCCATCGGGTCGGCCTAGAGCAGTACTTC
TRBD1,TRBJ1-2,TRBV4-3,.,CASSRSGTGRDGYTF,TGCGCCAGCAGCCGTTCCGGGACAGGGAGGGATGGCTACACCTTC
TRBD1,TRBJ2-7,TRBV30,.,CARGTGPEQYF,TGTGCCAGAGGGACAGGGCCCGAGCAGTACTTC
.,TRBJ1-2,TRBV18,.,CASSPVGTGLTPYGYTF,TGTGCCAGCTCACCAGTAGGTACAGGATTGACGCCCTATGGCTACACCTTC
TRBD2,TRBJ2-2,TRBV9,.,CASSVASGVTGELFF,TGTGCCAGCAGCGTAGCCAGCGGGGTGACCGGGGAGCTGTTTTTT
TRBD1,TRBJ2-2,TRBV18,.,CASSPGQGVIGELFF,TGTGCCAGCTCACCGGGACAGGGGGTGATCGGGGAGCTGTTTTTT
.,TRBJ1-3,TRBV18,once,CASSPDKGFSGNTIYF,TGTGCCAGCTCACCGGACAAAGGCTTCTCTGGAAACACCATATATTTT
.,TRBJ1-2,TRBV29-1,.,CSVPRNDRYLNYGYTF,TGCAGCGTACCGCGAAATGACAGATATCTCAACTATGGCTACACCTTC
TRBD2,TRBJ2-3,TRBV29-1,.,CSVISGGAGDTQYF,TGCAGCGTGATTAGCGGGGGGGCAGGAGATACGCAGTATTTT
.,TRBJ2-5,TRBV7-3,.,CASSLMGGETQYF,TGTGCCAGCAGCTTAATGGGAGGAGAGACCCAGTACTTC
.,TRBJ2-5,TRBV7-2,.,CASSFIGFGETQYF,TGTGCCAGCAGCTTTATCGGGTTCGGAGAGACCCAGTACTTC
.,TRBJ1-2,TRBV7-8,.,CASSSGTQEKDYGYTF,TGTGCCAGCAGCTCAGGTACTCAGGAAAAAGACTATGGCTACACCTTC
.,TRBJ1-3,TRBV18,.,CASSPPAGPSGNTIYF,TGTGCCAGCTCACCACCGGCGGGGCCCTCTGGAAACACCATATATTTT
.,TRBJ2-1,TRBV6-6,few,CASSYSRNEQFF,TGTGCCAGCAGTTACTCCAGGAATGAGCAGTTCTTC
TRBD2,TRBJ2-3,TRBV19,.,CASSSGRDGDTQYF,TGTGCCAGTAGTTCAGGGAGGGATGGAGATACGCAGTATTTT
.,TRBJ1-5,TRBV19,.,CATSRGNRNQPQHF,TGTGCCACCTCTAGGGGGAATCGCAATCAGCCCCAGCATTTT
TRBD1,TRBJ2-7,TRBV7-9,.,CASSGTGTAYEQYF,TGTGCCAGCAGCGGAACCGGGACAGCCTACGAGCAGTACTTC
TRBD1,TRBJ1-2,TRBV29-1,few,CSARTGGDYGYTF,TGCAGCGCCAGGACAGGGGGGGACTATGGCTACACCTTC
TRBD1,TRBJ1-2,TRBV6-6,few,CASSYRGQGGYGYTF,TGTGCCAGCAGTTACCGTGGGCAGGGGGGCTATGGCTACACCTTC
.,TRBJ1-4,TRBV4-1,.,CASSQEAVTNEKLFF,TGCGCCAGCAGCCAAGAGGCAGTAACTAATGAAAAACTGTTTTTT
TRBD2,TRBJ2-2,TRBV4-3,.,CASSRRTSGDTGELFF,TGCGCCAGCAGCAGACGGACTAGCGGAGACACCGGGGAGCTGTTTTTT
.,TRBJ2-1,TRBV6-6,.,CASSYGGLNEQFF,TGTGCCAGCAGTTACGGGGGCCTGAATGAGCAGTTCTTC
TRBD2,TRBJ2-5,TRBV30,.,CAWKLAGGGTQYF,TGTGCCTGGAAACTAGCGGGGGGAGGGACCCAGTACTTC
TRBD1,TRBJ1-6,TRBV2,.,CASSESGTENNSPLHF,TGTGCCAGCAGTGAATCAGGGACAGAGAATAATTCACCCCTCCACTTT